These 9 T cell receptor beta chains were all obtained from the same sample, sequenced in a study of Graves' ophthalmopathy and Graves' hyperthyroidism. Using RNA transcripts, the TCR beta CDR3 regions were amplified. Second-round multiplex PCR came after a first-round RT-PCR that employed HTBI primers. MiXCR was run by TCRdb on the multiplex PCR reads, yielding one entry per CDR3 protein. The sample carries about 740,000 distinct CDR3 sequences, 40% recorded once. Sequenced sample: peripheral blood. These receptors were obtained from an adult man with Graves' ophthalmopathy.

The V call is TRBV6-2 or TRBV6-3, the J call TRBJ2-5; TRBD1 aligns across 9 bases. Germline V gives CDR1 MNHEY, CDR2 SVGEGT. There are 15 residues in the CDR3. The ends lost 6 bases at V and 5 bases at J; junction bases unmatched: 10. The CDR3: CASRLRDRVLETQYF. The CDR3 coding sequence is TGTGCCAGCAGGCTCCGGGACAGGGTTTTGGAGACCCAGTACTTC.

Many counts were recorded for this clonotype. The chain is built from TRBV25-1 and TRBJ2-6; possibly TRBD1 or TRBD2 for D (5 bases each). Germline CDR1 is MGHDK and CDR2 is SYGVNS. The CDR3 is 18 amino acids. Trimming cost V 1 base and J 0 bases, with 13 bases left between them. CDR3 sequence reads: CASSESPRGVSGANVLTF. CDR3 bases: TGTGCCAGCAGTGAATCCCCCCGAGGGGTCTCTGGGGCCAACGTCCTGACTTTC.

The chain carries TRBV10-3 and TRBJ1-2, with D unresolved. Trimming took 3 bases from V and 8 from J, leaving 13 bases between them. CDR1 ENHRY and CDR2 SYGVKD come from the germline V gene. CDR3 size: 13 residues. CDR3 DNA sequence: TGTGCCATCAGTGATTCGGGAGGTGGAGGCTACACCTTC. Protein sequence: CAISDSGGGGYTF.

The CDR3 DNA is TGTGCCAGTAGTGGGCAGGGGTTCAGTTCACCCCTCCACTTT. Encoded protein: CASSGQGFSSPLHF. V is TRBV19 and J is TRBJ1-6; tentative D call: TRBD1 (6 bases). Trimming cost V 5 bases and J 9 bases, with 14 bases left between them. The CDR3 runs 14 residues. Germline-derived CDR1 and CDR2 are LNHDA and SQIVND (reference sequence). Based on the CDR3 plus reference TRBV19 and TRBJ1-6, the full variable domain is DGGITQSPKYLFRKEGQNVTLSCEQNLNHDAMYWYRQDPGQGLRLIYYSQIVNDFQKGDIAEGYSVSREKKESFPLTVTSAQKNPTAFYLCASSGQGFSSPLHFGNGTRLTVT.

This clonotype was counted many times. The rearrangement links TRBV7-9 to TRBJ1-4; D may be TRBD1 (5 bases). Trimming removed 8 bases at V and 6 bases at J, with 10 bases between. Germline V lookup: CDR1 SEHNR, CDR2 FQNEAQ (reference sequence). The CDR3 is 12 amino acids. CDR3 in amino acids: CASEGRDEKLFF. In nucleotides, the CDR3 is TGTGCCAGCGAGGGGCGGGATGAAAAACTGTTTTTT.

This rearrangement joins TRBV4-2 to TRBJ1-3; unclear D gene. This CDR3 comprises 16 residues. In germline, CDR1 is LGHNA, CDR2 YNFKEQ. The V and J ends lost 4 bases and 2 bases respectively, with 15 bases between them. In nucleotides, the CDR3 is TGTGCCAGCAGCCCCTCCAATAGGTTCCCTGGAAACACCATATATTTT. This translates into CASSPSNRFPGNTIYF.

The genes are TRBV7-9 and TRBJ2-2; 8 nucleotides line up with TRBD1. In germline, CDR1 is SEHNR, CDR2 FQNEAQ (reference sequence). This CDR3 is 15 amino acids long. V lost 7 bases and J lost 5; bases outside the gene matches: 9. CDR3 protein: CASTHDRGRTGELFF. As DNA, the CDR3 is TGTGCCAGCACCCACGACAGGGGTCGAACCGGGGAGCTGTTTTTT.

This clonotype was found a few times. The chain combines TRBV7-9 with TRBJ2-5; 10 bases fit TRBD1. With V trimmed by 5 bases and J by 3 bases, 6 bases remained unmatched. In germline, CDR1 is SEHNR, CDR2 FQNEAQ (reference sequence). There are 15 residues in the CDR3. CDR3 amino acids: CASSPRDRGKETQYF. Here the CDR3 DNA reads TGTGCCAGCAGCCCCAGGGACAGGGGAAAAGAGACCCAGTACTTC.

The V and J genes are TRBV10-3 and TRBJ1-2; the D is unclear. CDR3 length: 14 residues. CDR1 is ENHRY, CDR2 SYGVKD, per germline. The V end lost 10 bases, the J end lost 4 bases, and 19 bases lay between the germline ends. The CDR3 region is CASSLKAGGYGYTF. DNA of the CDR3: TGTGCCAGCAGCTTGAAGGCAGGCGGCTATGGCTACACCTTC.